This T cell receptor (beta chain) came from a study of identical twins. Findings and limits, study-wide: In drawing conclusions, the study used cross-sectional statistical analysis and did not follow the same donors.

All donors comprised healthy Caucasians. The sample holds a few counts of this clonotype. Antigen specificity is unknown. One entry per CDR3 protein results from TCRdb running MiXCR on the 5' RACE reads. The sample includes about 660,000 distinct CDR3 sequences, around 8.6% seen only once; the top ten take 0.98%. The V gene's germline CDR1 is SGHAT and CDR2 FQDESV (reference sequence). The CDR3 has 18 residues. Trimming cost V 2 bases and J 5 bases; bases outside gene matches: 14. The same data also went into a second study, on yellow fever vaccine responses in identical twins.

The receptor comes from a young woman in good health. Specimen: PBMCs. The rearrangement joins TRBV11-1 to TRBJ2-5, with 10 positions matching TRBD2. For the CDR3, the DNA is TGTGCCAGCAGCTTACGTTCCAGCGGGGGGGTTGTAGGGGAGACCCAGTACTTC. Its protein is CASSLRSSGGVVGETQYF.